Below, one T cell receptor (beta chain) is given with its context. The sample originates from a study of blood T cell repertoires in COVID-19. V lost 0 bases, J lost 5 bases, and 4 bases stayed unmatched. CDR1 SGHRS and CDR2 YFSETQ come from the germline V gene. CDR3 length: 15 amino acids. Assay used: immunoSEQ multiplex PCR; TCRdb lists only in-frame clones, some missing. The data hold hundreds of thousands of clones, with more than 75% observed a single time. This clonotype was obtained from a woman in her 30s who had recovered from COVID-19. The chain employs TRBV5-1 and TRBJ1-1, with 10 bases fitting TRBD1. Input material: PBMCs or T cells enriched from blood (not recorded which). The CDR3 bases are TGCGCCAGCAGCTTGGGGGACAGGGGAAGGACTGAAGCTTTCTTT. This codes for CASSLGDRGRTEAFF.